This TCR beta chain originates from a study of patients and donors after allogeneic stem cell transplantation. The trim removed 3 bases at V and 3 bases at J, leaving 3 bases unmatched. The CDR3 sequence is 14 residues long. Germline V gene lookup returns CDR1 SGDLS and CDR2 YYNGEE. Via MiXCR, TCRdb re-called the RT-PCR reads, giving one row per CDR3 protein. The table has roughly 200,000 distinct CDR3 sequences, roughly two fifths seen once. This TCR was sampled from a human donor who was either an allogeneic HSCT recipient or a stem cell or donor lymphocyte infusion donor (not recorded which). It is not recorded whose cells these are; they may come from a transplant donor. Sequencing input: blood, either unsorted or a sorted T cell fraction (not recorded which). The chain combines TRBV9 with TRBJ1-1; TRBD1 aligns across 9 bases. CDR3 loop: CASSAGQGHTEAFF. In DNA form, the CDR3 reads TGTGCCAGCAGCGCAGGACAGGGGCACACTGAAGCTTTCTTT.